This T cell receptor (beta chain) emerged from a study of T-cell memory formation after mild COVID-19. Across the whole study: Largely donor-specific sequence clusters came from two donors.

Germline-derived CDR1 and CDR2 are LNHNV and YYDKDF (reference sequence). Trimming removed 0 bases at V and 2 bases at J, with 8 bases between. CDR3 size: 14 residues. Barcoded TCR alpha and TCR beta cDNA libraries with UMIs came from 5'RACE using constant-segment primers. TCRdb processed the 5' RACE reads anew with MiXCR; each CDR3 protein has one entry. Of roughly 190,000 distinct CDR3 sequences listed, approximately 30% were seen once; the top ten hold about an eighth. This clonotype appeared once. Source material: PBMCs or a T cell subset sorted from them (not recorded which). This receptor was obtained from an adult woman who had mild COVID-19 (a few samples of this study predate the infection). Cell type and time point are not known. The rearrangement uses TRBV15 and TRBJ2-7; unclear D gene. The CDR3 sequence: CATSRDETAYEQYF. The CDR3 nucleotides read TGTGCCACCAGCAGAGATGAGACGGCCTACGAGCAGTACTTC.